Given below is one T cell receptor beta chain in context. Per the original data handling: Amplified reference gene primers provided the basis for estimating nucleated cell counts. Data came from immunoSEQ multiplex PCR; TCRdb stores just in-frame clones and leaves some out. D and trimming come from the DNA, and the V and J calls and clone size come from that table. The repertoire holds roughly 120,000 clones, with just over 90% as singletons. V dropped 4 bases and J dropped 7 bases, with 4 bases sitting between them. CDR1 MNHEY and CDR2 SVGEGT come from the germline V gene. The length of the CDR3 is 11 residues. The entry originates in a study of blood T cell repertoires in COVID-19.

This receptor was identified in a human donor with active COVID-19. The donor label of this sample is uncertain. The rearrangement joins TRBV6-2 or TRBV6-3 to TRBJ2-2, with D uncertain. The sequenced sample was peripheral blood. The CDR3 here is CASSSSGELFF. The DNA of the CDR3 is TGTGCCAGCAGTTCGAGCGGGGAGCTGTTTTTT.